This T cell receptor beta chain was captured by sequencing in a study of cytomegalovirus exposure and HLA in healthy donors. Study conclusions and caveats: The likely explanation for a cluster of highly shared sequence variants was sequencing artifact. The classifier reportedly diagnosed cytomegalovirus status with high specificity and sensitivity. Follow-up analysis later connected one missense variant in DCLRE1C with trimming of TCR beta V- and J-genes.

Healthy bone marrow donors supplied every sample. It was with 60 Vbeta and 13 Jbeta primers that the PCR ran. Sequenced by immunoSEQ multiplex PCR; TCRdb stores in-frame clones only, minus some. This table holds roughly 140,000 clones, approximately 85% found once. CDR3 length: 13 amino acids. Germline CDR1 reads MNHNS; CDR2 reads SASEGT. As for this clone: As yet, its antigen is unknown. One junction end disagrees with the germline gene, perhaps due to a read error.

The sequenced material came from PBMCs. This rearrangement joins TRBV6-1 to TRBJ1-1, with 8 bases aligning to TRBD1. The sequence derives from a man in his forties or fifties in good health and CMV-seropositive. This CDR3 is CASRETQDRVALF. CDR3 DNA sequence: TGTGCCAGCAGGGAAACTCAGGACAGGGTGGCCCTCTTT.